This TCR beta chain was found in a study of metastatic and nonmetastatic thyroid tumors. In the study overall: The comparison covered peripheral blood and tumor or nodule tissue in malignant and benign thyroid patients. General study results and limits: In both blood and tumor samples, TCR beta diversity was reported significantly higher for malignant than benign nodules.

Trimming shortened V by 1 base and J by 3 bases, and 13 bases separated the two germline ends. Per germline, CDR1 LGHNA and CDR2 YNFKEQ. The CDR3 length is 15 residues. Thyroid surgery took place with no prior treatment in any patient. Original processing notes: Construction of a distant-metastasis classifier for papillary thyroid cancer relied on CDR3 differences across clinicopathological groups. With MiXCR, TCRdb reprocessed the PCR reads. These V and J calls derive from TCRdb rather than the authors' analysis. In the table there are 15,000 to 20,000 clones, 23% of which are singletons. By frequency in the sample, this clone is medium-sized (0.01 to 0.1%). Its antigen remains unknown.

V usage is TRBV4-2 and J usage is TRBJ2-7; possibly TRBD2 for D (6 bases). Input material: adjacent normal tissue. The TCR comes from a female donor with papillary thyroid cancer or a benign thyroid nodule (not recorded which). Some clones in this sample may be carry-over from other donors' samples. The CDR3 sequence: CASSQGGDGGYEQYF. The CDR3 DNA reads as TGTGCCAGCAGCCAAGGGGGGGACGGGGGCTACGAGCAGTACTTC.